These 16 T cell receptor beta chains came from one sample sequenced in a study of shared clonotypes between healthy human individuals. Method: immunoSEQ multiplex PCR; TCRdb's copy keeps in-frame clones and lacks some. The profile shows millions of clones, roughly 95% of them singletons. Sequenced sample: naive CD4+ T cells sorted from blood. Sample subset: CD45RA+ positively selected. Every receptor here comes from a young man in good health.

J is TRBJ2-1 and V is TRBV7-2; TRBD2 matches at 8 bases. Germline CDR1 is SGHTA and CDR2 is FQGNSA. This CDR3 region has 15 residues. V dropped 4 bases and J dropped 7; count of bases not matched to a gene: 9. The CDR3 here is CASSYPPSGSNEQFF. Here the CDR3 DNA reads TGTGCCAGCAGCTACCCCCCCAGCGGGAGTAATGAGCAGTTCTTC. The full variable domain, completed using reference TRBV7-2 and TRBJ2-1, is GAGVSQSPSNKVTEKGKDVELRCDPISGHTALYWYRQSLGQGLEFLIYFQGNSAPDKSGLPSDRFSAERTGGSVSTLTIQRTQQEDSAVYLCASSYPPSGSNEQFFGPGTRLTVL.

CDR3 coding DNA: TGTGCCAGTAGTATAGAGAGGGGCCCAACCCAAGAGACCCAGTACTTC. Protein: CASSIERGPTQETQYF. J is TRBJ2-5 and V is TRBV19; the D gene could be TRBD1 or TRBD2 (5 bases each). Germline lookup yields CDR1 LNHDA and CDR2 SQIVND (reference sequence). The CDR3 sequence is 16 residues long. V was shortened by 0 bases and J by 1 base, with 12 bases between the two germline ends.

Written as DNA, the CDR3 is TGTGCCAGCTCACTTTCTAGCGAGAGCTCCTACGAGCAGTACTTC. Its translation: CASSLSSESSYEQYF. The J gene is TRBJ2-7, the V gene TRBV18, with D maybe TRBD2 (6 bases). The germline CDR1 and CDR2 sequences are KGHSH and LQKENI. Trimming shortened V by 4 bases and J by 0 bases, and 13 bases separated the two germline ends. The CDR3 consists of 15 residues.

This rearrangement joins TRBV5-6 to TRBJ1-2; 7 nucleotides align to TRBD1. The CDR3 covers 15 residues. Germline V gene data show CDR1 as SGHDT and CDR2 as YYEEEE. V lost 3 bases and J lost 8; bases outside the gene matches: 13. CDR3 coding DNA: TGTGCCAGCAGCTACAGGGGTTCCGGGCACCCAGGCTACACCTTC. Translated, it gives CASSYRGSGHPGYTF.

The chain carries TRBV2 and TRBJ1-1; possibly TRBD1 for D (5 bases). Trimming shortened V by 5 bases and J by 0 bases, and 19 bases separated the two germline ends. Per the germline V gene, CDR1 is SNHLY and CDR2 is FYNNEI. The CDR3 totals 17 residues. DNA of the CDR3: TGTGCCAGCAGTAATATCCTCGACAGTCTTTTGAACACTGAAGCTTTCTTT. Translating gives CASSNILDSLLNTEAFF.

Only one count was recorded for this clone. The V gene is TRBV23-1, the J gene TRBJ1-3; maybe TRBD1 (5 bases). TRBV23-1 has ORF status, its function being uncertain. The CDR3 length is 15 residues. V shed 4 bases and J shed 0 bases, with 10 bases lying between them. The CDR3 region has the DNA TGCGCCAGCAGTCCCCAAGGGGACTCTGGAAACACCATATATTTT. Translation gives CASSPQGDSGNTIYF.

The chain uses TRBV28 and TRBJ1-6; D is uncertain. The V end was cut by 2 bases, the J end by 13 bases, with 15 bases between. This CDR3 has 14 amino acids. Germline CDR1 MDHEN, CDR2 SYDVKM. As DNA, the CDR3 is TGTGCCAGCAGTTTAACGCCGGTAGTATATCCCCTCCACTTT. This sequence encodes CASSLTPVVYPLHF.

The J gene is TRBJ2-7, the V gene TRBV2; the D gene could be TRBD1 or TRBD2 (5 bases each). Trimming took 8 bases from V and 0 from J, leaving 14 bases between them. The CDR3 spans 14 residues. From germline, CDR1 is SNHLY and CDR2 FYNNEI. The CDR3 DNA sequence: TGTGCCAGCCATGAGGGGTTTCTCTCCTACGAGCAGTACTTC. This gives the protein CASHEGFLSYEQYF.

The V call is TRBV19, the J call TRBJ2-3, with TRBD2 matching over 7 bases. Germline CDR1 is LNHDA and CDR2 is SQIVND (reference sequence). The CDR3 extends over 15 amino acids. V was clipped by 7 bases and J by 5 bases; unmatched bases: 12. The CDR3: CASTTSAGDLDTQYF. The CDR3 DNA reads as TGTGCCAGTACCACCTCCGCGGGAGACTTAGATACGCAGTATTTT.

V is TRBV29-1 and J is TRBJ1-2; D is perhaps TRBD1 (6 bases). This CDR3 contains 14 residues. V shed 6 bases and J shed 4 bases, with 18 bases lying between them. Germline-derived CDR1 and CDR2 are SQVTM and ANQGSEA. In nucleotides, the CDR3 is TGCAGCGTGGCTTCGGACAGTCACTCCTATGGCTACACCTTC. It specifies CSVASDSHSYGYTF.

V gene TRBV5-4 combines with J gene TRBJ2-7; D unresolved. The V and J ends lost 0 bases and 5 bases respectively, with 12 bases between them. The CDR3 runs to 14 residues. The V gene's germline CDR1 is SGHNT and CDR2 YYREEE (reference sequence). For the CDR3, the DNA is TGTGCCAGCAGCTTGGTCGGCGATCGGGACGAGCAGTACTTC. Translation: CASSLVGDRDEQYF.

This clone has more than one count but fewer than ten. The chain is built from TRBV10-3 and TRBJ1-1, with D unresolved. CDR3 length equals 13 residues. Germline V gene data show CDR1 as ENHRY and CDR2 as SYGVKD. The V gene lost 11 bases and the J gene lost 0 bases, with 13 bases spanning the gap. DNA for the CDR3: TGTGCCGTTCGACTGAGCATGAACACTGAAGCTTTCTTT. Translation: CAVRLSMNTEAFF.

The V gene is TRBV2, the J gene TRBJ2-3, with 7 bases identical to TRBD2. This CDR3 region has 14 residues. Per germline, CDR1 SNHLY and CDR2 FYNNEI. With V trimmed by 6 bases and J by 0 bases, 3 bases remained unmatched. CDR3 region: CASRLAPSTDTQYF. CDR3 DNA: TGTGCCAGCAGACTAGCGCCTAGCACAGATACGCAGTATTTT.

The CDR3 sequence: CASSLDGTIRNTGELFF. The CDR3 nucleotides are TGTGCCAGCAGCTTAGATGGGACTATCCGGAACACCGGGGAGCTGTTTTTT. The rearrangement uses TRBV7-2 and TRBJ2-2; 7 positions agree with TRBD2. With V trimmed by 1 base and J by 1 base, 6 bases remained unmatched. Germline-derived CDR1 and CDR2 are SGHTA and FQGNSA. The CDR3 consists of 17 residues.

Comment on this clone: A junction boundary mismatches the germline segment, possibly from a read error. The chain links TRBV15 to TRBJ2-7; TRBD1 matches 11 bases. Per the germline V gene, CDR1 is LNHNV and CDR2 is YYDKDF (reference sequence). The CDR3 sequence is 14 residues long. DNA for the CDR3: TGTGCCACCAGCAGAGATAACGGACAGGGGGCTCTCAACTTC. Residues: CATSRDNGQGALNF.

As to this clone: Since a much larger clone is just one base distant, this may be a read error. Distinct nucleotide sequences in the sample also encode this CDR3. The chain uses TRBV2 and TRBJ2-7, with D possibly being TRBD1 or TRBD2 (5 bases each). There are 12 residues in the CDR3. Germline lookup yields CDR1 SNHLY and CDR2 FYNNEI. With 4 bases removed from V and 3 bases from J, the gap between germline ends came to 7 bases. CDR3 nucleotides: TGTGCCAGCAGTGGGGACGGCTACGAGCAGTACTTC. It yields the protein CASSGDGYEQYF. The full variable domain, rest sourced from reference TRBV2 and TRBJ2-7, is EPEVTQTPSHQVTQMGQEVILRCVPISNHLYFYWYRQILGQKVEFLVSFYNNEISEKSEIFDDQFSVERPDGSNFTLKIRSTKLEDSAMYFCASSGDGYEQYFGPGTRLTVT.